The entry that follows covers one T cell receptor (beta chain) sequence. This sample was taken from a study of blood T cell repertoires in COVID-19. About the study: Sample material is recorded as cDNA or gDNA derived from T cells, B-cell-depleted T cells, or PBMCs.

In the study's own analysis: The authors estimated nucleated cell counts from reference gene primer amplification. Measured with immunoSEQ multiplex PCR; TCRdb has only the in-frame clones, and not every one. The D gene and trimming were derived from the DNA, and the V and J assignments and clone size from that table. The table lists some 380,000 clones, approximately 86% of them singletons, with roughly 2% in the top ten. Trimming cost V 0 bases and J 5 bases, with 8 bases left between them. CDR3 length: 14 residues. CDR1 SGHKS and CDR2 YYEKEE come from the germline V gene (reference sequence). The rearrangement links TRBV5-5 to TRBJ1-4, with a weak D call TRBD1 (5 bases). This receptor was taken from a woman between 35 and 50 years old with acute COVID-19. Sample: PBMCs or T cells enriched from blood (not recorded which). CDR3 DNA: TGTGCCAGCAGCTTGGAACAGGTCAATGAAAAACTGTTTTTT. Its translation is CASSLEQVNEKLFF.